The 2 T cell receptor beta chains below all came from one sample that was sequenced in a study of technical replicates of blood from a handful of donors. The repertoire was sequenced with immunoSEQ multiplex PCR; TCRdb's copy has only in-frame clones and lacks some. The sample gives approximately 65,000 clones, roughly 86% of which show up once; about 5.1% is in the top ten. The sequenced sample was PBMCs. These receptors originate from a human donor in good health. Some clones in this sample may be carry-over from other donors' samples.

This clone was counted once. This rearrangement joins TRBV5-1 to TRBJ2-3, with D perhaps matching TRBD2 (5 bases). V lost 0 bases, J lost 0 bases, and 8 bases lay in between. Looked up from germline, CDR1 is SGHRS and CDR2 is YFSETQ. The CDR3 spans 15 residues. The CDR3 coding sequence is TGCGCCAGCAGCTTGGTAAGCGGTAGCACAGATACGCAGTATTTT. Protein sequence: CASSLVSGSTDTQYF.

This clone was seen once. The chain combines TRBV13 with TRBJ2-5; 9 bases match TRBD1. CDR3 length: 20 residues. The germline gives CDR1 PRHDT, CDR2 FYEKMQ (reference sequence). Trimming took 3 bases from V and 0 from J; bases not matched to a gene: 17. The CDR3 nucleotides are TGTGCCAGCAGCTTTCTACTCCTACAACCGGGACAGGGAGACCAAGAGACCCAGTACTTC. It yields the protein CASSFLLLQPGQGDQETQYF.